This entry lists 32 T cell receptor beta chains sequenced from one sample in a study of blood T cell repertoires in COVID-19. This table comes from immunoSEQ multiplex PCR, and its TCRdb copy is limited to in-frame clones, with some not included. The table has about 200,000 clones, roughly 80% seen once. The sequenced sample was peripheral blood. The origin of the receptors is a woman at least 80 years old with acute or convalescent COVID-19.

This clone was seen a few times. The chain is built from TRBV3-1 (or the pseudogene TRBV3-2) and TRBJ1-2, with 7 bases fitting TRBD1. V was clipped by 0 bases and J by 6 bases; unmatched bases: 1. The CDR3 contains 13 residues. Germline CDR1 LGHDT, CDR2 YNNKEL (reference sequence). The CDR3 bases are TGTGCCAGCAGCCAAGAAGGGACAGATGGCTACACCTTC. This translates into CASSQEGTDGYTF.

This rearrangement joins TRBV7-2 to TRBJ1-1; unclear D gene. V gave up 2 bases and J gave up 7 bases, with 11 bases separating them. The CDR3 has 13 amino acids. In germline, CDR1 is SGHTA, CDR2 FQGNSA. CDR3 nucleotides: TGTGCCAGCAGCTTAAACCCCTCTAGTGAAGCTTTCTTT. Amino acid sequence: CASSLNPSSEAFF.

The V and J genes are TRBV3-1 (or the pseudogene TRBV3-2) and TRBJ2-7, with D possibly TRBD1 on 6 matching bases. V was trimmed by 4 bases and J by 2 bases, leaving 12 bases between them. The CDR3 consists of 14 residues. Germline assignment: CDR1 LGHDT and CDR2 YNNKEL (reference sequence). CDR3 sequence (DNA): TGTGCCAGCAGCCTCGGGCAGGGGCCCTACGAGCAGTACTTC. It yields the protein CASSLGQGPYEQYF.

This clone has just one count. This chain joins TRBV5-4 and TRBJ1-3; D is possibly TRBD1 (5 bases). V lost 4 bases to trimming and J lost 7 bases, with 18 bases between them. CDR1 SGHNT and CDR2 YYREEE come from the germline V gene (reference sequence). CDR3 length: 15 residues. This CDR3 reads CASSPGDSGRNTIYF. The CDR3, as DNA: TGTGCCAGCAGCCCCGGGGACTCGGGAAGGAACACCATATATTTT.

The V and J genes are TRBV7-9 and TRBJ1-2, with D perhaps matching TRBD1 (5 bases). CDR3 length equals 16 residues. Germline V gives CDR1 SEHNR, CDR2 FQNEAQ (reference sequence). Trimming took 3 bases from V and 4 from J, leaving 18 bases between them. In DNA, the CDR3 is TGTGCCAGCAGCTTGGACGAGGGACTTTGGGGCTATGGCTACACCTTC. This codes for CASSLDEGLWGYGYTF. Supplemented by reference TRBV7-9 and TRBJ1-2, the full variable domain reads DTGVSQNPRHKITKRGQNVTFRCDPISEHNRLYWYRQTLGQGPEFLTYFQNEAQLEKSRLLSDRFSAERPKGSFSTLEIQRTEQGDSAMYLCASSLDEGLWGYGYTFGSGTRLTVV.

V usage is TRBV11-3 and J usage is TRBJ1-6; D gene unclear. Germline CDR1 is SGHNT and CDR2 is YENEEA. V lost 5 bases and J 3 bases, leaving 8 bases between the germline ends. The CDR3 covers 14 residues. CDR3 in DNA: TGTGCCAGCAGCGCAGGTGGCTATAATTCACCCCTCCACTTT. Protein: CASSAGGYNSPLHF.

J is TRBJ2-6 and V is TRBV7-9, with TRBD1 identical over 11 bases. The germline CDR1 and CDR2 sequences are SEHNR and FQNEAQ (reference sequence). The CDR3 spans 22 residues. Losses at the gene ends were 7 bases for V and 3 bases for J; bases not matched to a gene: 23. CDR3 nucleotide sequence: TGTGCCAGCACCCGAAACCGCTGGCCGGGACAGGGGGACCTTGGTGGGGCCAACGTCCTGACTTTC. Protein: CASTRNRWPGQGDLGGANVLTF.

The V and J genes are TRBV29-1 and TRBJ1-1, with D uncertain. CDR3 length equals 13 residues. V was clipped by 7 bases and J by 0 bases, with 12 bases between them. Germline assignment: CDR1 SQVTM and CDR2 ANQGSEA. This chain's CDR3 is CSAMPSLNTEAFF. Here the CDR3 DNA reads TGCAGCGCCATGCCTAGCTTGAACACTGAAGCTTTCTTT.

This chain connects TRBV6-5 to TRBJ2-3; TRBD2 matches 11 bases. Trimming at V came to 6 bases and at J to 3 bases, leaving 5 bases not matched to a gene. CDR1 is MNHEY and CDR2 is SVGAGI in the germline V gene. The CDR3 is made up of 15 amino acids. CDR3 amino acids: CASSQGTSGTDTQYF. CDR3 DNA sequence: TGTGCCAGCAGCCAAGGGACTAGCGGTACAGATACGCAGTATTTT.

The chain has TRBV7-3 and TRBJ1-6; 8 nucleotides agree with TRBD1. Germline V CDR1 and CDR2: SGHTA, FQGTGA. This CDR3 has 16 amino acids. Trimming at V came to 4 bases and at J to 9 bases, leaving 11 bases not matched to a gene. CDR3 amino acids: CASSSSARGPGSPLHF. The CDR3 DNA follows: TGTGCCAGCAGCTCCTCGGCCAGGGGGCCTGGTTCACCCCTCCACTTT.

The chain recombines TRBV5-1 with TRBJ2-5; 7 bases are a match to TRBD1. Germline V CDR1 and CDR2: SGHRS, YFSETQ. This CDR3 comprises 14 residues. The J segment lost 2 bases and the V segment lost 4 bases, leaving 5 bases of the junction unmatched. CDR3 DNA sequence: TGCGCCAGCAGCCAACCGGGACAGCAAGAGACCCAGTACTTC. This sequence encodes CASSQPGQQETQYF.

This clone was observed once. The chain combines TRBV15 with TRBJ2-7; possibly TRBD1 for D (6 bases). Trimming removed 2 bases at V and 4 bases at J, with 12 bases between. Germline CDR1 and CDR2: LNHNV and YYDKDF (reference sequence). The CDR3 length is 14 residues. In DNA, the CDR3 is TGTGCCACCAGCAGACAACAGGGTCTGTACGAGCAGTACTTC. It specifies CATSRQQGLYEQYF.

The CDR3 DNA is TGTGCCAGCAGTGAAGCGGGCCCCGGTAATCCGCAGTATTTT. Its translation is CASSEAGPGNPQYF. The V gene is TRBV6-1, the J gene TRBJ2-3, with D unresolved. The germline CDR1 and CDR2 sequences are MNHNS and SASEGT. V was clipped by 0 bases and J by 10 bases, with 14 bases between them. CDR3 length equals 14 residues.

V usage is TRBV5-1 and J usage is TRBJ1-2; 7 bases are a match to TRBD1. Germline loops: CDR1 SGHRS, CDR2 YFSETQ. Trimming at V came to 3 bases and at J to 8 bases, leaving 16 bases not matched to a gene. CDR3 length: 16 amino acids. The CDR3 nucleotides read TGCGCCAGCAGCTCGTACGACAGGGAAAGGCTCGGAGGCTACACCTTC. Its protein is CASSSYDRERLGGYTF.

The J gene is TRBJ1-5, the V gene TRBV2; a weak D match, TRBD1 (6 bases). The CDR3 has 15 residues. The germline V gene encodes CDR1 SNHLY and CDR2 FYNNEI. Trimming stripped 5 bases from V and 4 bases from J, with 15 bases between. CDR3 nucleotides: TGTGCCAGCAGTCAATCGCGGACAGAGAATCAGCCCCAGCATTTT. It translates to CASSQSRTENQPQHF.

This clone was counted only a few times. V gene TRBV9 combines with J gene TRBJ2-7; 11 nucleotides match TRBD1. CDR1 and CDR2 from the germline V gene are SGDLS and YYNGEE. Trimming cost V 4 bases and J 4 bases; bases outside gene matches: 7. The CDR3 has 15 amino acids. Here the CDR3 DNA reads TGTGCCAGCAGCCCAGGGACAGGGGGATTTTACGAGCAGTACTTC. Translation: CASSPGTGGFYEQYF. Together with reference TRBV9 and TRBJ2-7, the CDR3 gives the full variable domain: DSGVTQTPKHLITATGQRVTLRCSPRSGDLSVYWYQQSLDQGLQFLIQYYNGEERAKGNILERFSAQQFPDLHSELNLSSLELGDSALYFCASSPGTGGFYEQYFGPGTRLTVT.

The V call is TRBV28, the J call TRBJ2-5; TRBD2 aligns across 10 bases. In germline, CDR1 is MDHEN, CDR2 SYDVKM. Trimming cost V 11 bases and J 5 bases; bases outside gene matches: 17. The CDR3 is 16 residues long. CDR3 sequence reads: CASSFIAGGVRETQYF. The CDR3 coding sequence is TGTGCCTCCAGCTTTATAGCGGGAGGAGTAAGGGAGACCCAGTACTTC.

DNA for the CDR3: TGTGCCAGCAGCTTGGCGGGCAGGGTTGTTTCACCCCTCCACTTT. It specifies CASSLAGRVVSPLHF. This sequence joins TRBV5-4 and TRBJ1-6; possibly TRBD1 for D (5 bases). The CDR3 length is 15 residues. V was clipped by 0 bases and J by 9 bases, with 13 bases between them. Germline loops: CDR1 SGHNT, CDR2 YYREEE (reference sequence).

V and J are TRBV12-3 or TRBV12-4 and TRBJ1-2; weak D call: TRBD1 (6 bases). V was clipped by 3 bases and J by 6 bases, with 11 bases between them. The CDR3 covers 13 residues. The CDR3 protein is CASSLGRGNGYTF. The CDR3 DNA reads as TGTGCCAGCAGTTTGGGCAGGGGCAATGGCTACACCTTC.

With regard to this clone: An end of the junction does not agree with germline; a read error may underlie this. The chain combines TRBV7-2 with TRBJ1-5; D unresolved. The CDR3 is 14 amino acids. Germline V gene data show CDR1 as SGHTA and CDR2 as FQGNSA. As DNA, the CDR3 is TGTGCCGGCAGCTTAAGCAATAGCAATCAGCCCCAGCATTTT. This gives the protein CAGSLSNSNQPQHF.

The chain combines TRBV19 with TRBJ2-5; 7 nucleotides align to TRBD2. The CDR3 consists of 13 residues. The germline V gene has CDR1 LNHDA and CDR2 SQIVND (reference sequence). V shed 1 base and J 6 bases; nucleotides not matched to a gene: 2. The CDR3 DNA sequence: TGTGCCAGTAGTATAGGCGGGGGTCAGACCCAGTACTTC. The encoded protein is CASSIGGGQTQYF.

The chain carries TRBV5-1 and TRBJ1-6, with 7 bases identical to TRBD1. The CDR3 extends over 16 amino acids. Trimming removed 3 bases from V and 4 bases from J; junction bases left unmatched: 7. Germline lookup yields CDR1 SGHRS and CDR2 YFSETQ. The CDR3 protein is CASSSRDSDYNSPLHF. The CDR3 region has the DNA TGCGCCAGCAGCTCACGGGACAGCGATTATAATTCACCCCTCCACTTT.

The chain combines TRBV28 with TRBJ1-3; D is perhaps TRBD1 (5 bases). The germline CDR1 and CDR2 sequences are MDHEN and SYDVKM. The CDR3 extends over 17 amino acids. V gave up 5 bases and J gave up 0 bases, with 17 bases separating them. CDR3: CASSLAGLIFSGNTIYF. The CDR3 DNA is TGTGCCAGCAGTCTCGCGGGACTCATATTCTCTGGAAACACCATATATTTT.

The V gene is TRBV19, the J gene TRBJ2-5; TRBD1 agrees at 8 bases. V lost 4 bases and J lost 2; bases outside the gene matches: 6. This CDR3 has 15 residues. Germline CDR1 reads LNHDA; CDR2 reads SQIVND (reference sequence). This CDR3 is CASSTDRELQETQYF. The CDR3 DNA reads TGTGCCAGTAGTACGGACAGGGAGTTACAAGAGACCCAGTACTTC.

The chain links TRBV11-3 to TRBJ1-1, with 9 bases aligning to TRBD1. The CDR3 runs to 15 residues. Trimming at V came to 5 bases and at J to 6 bases, leaving 10 bases not matched to a gene. Germline V gives CDR1 SGHNT, CDR2 YENEEA. DNA of the CDR3: TGTGCCAGCAGCCTCCACGGGACAGGGATTGCTGAAGCTTTCTTT. It translates to CASSLHGTGIAEAFF.

This chain joins TRBV25-1 and TRBJ2-7, with a possible D match to TRBD1 (5 bases). Between the trimmed V and J ends, which lost 3 bases and 2 bases, there was a span of 11 bases. The CDR3 is 14 amino acids. Per germline, CDR1 MGHDK and CDR2 SYGVNS. CDR3 nucleotides: TGTGCCAGCAGTGAGGACACCTATCCCTACGAGCAGTACTTC. It yields the protein CASSEDTYPYEQYF.

This clone turned up a few times. This chain connects TRBV2 to TRBJ1-5; D possibly corresponds to TRBD1 (6 bases). In germline, CDR1 is SNHLY, CDR2 FYNNEI. There are 16 residues in the CDR3. V was pared by 0 bases and J by 2 bases, with 11 bases between. The CDR3 region has the DNA TGTGCCAGCAGTGAAGCGCGGGGGGCAGGCAATCAGCCCCAGCATTTT. This encodes CASSEARGAGNQPQHF.

Concerning this clone itself: Other DNA sequences within the sample encode an identical CDR3. The chain has TRBV5-1 and TRBJ1-4; D may be TRBD1 (5 bases). Germline lookup yields CDR1 SGHRS and CDR2 YFSETQ. V was pared by 0 bases and J by 5 bases, with 8 bases between. The CDR3 spans 14 residues. As DNA, the CDR3 is TGCGCCAGCAGCTTGGGACAGCGAAATGAAAAACTGTTTTTT. Encoded protein: CASSLGQRNEKLFF.

V usage is TRBV7-8 and J usage is TRBJ1-6; 7 nucleotides line up with TRBD1. This CDR3 has 16 amino acids. V gave up 2 bases and J gave up 9 bases; unmatched junction bases: 10. Germline V CDR1 and CDR2: SGHVS, FQNEAQ. In DNA form, the CDR3 reads TGTGCCAGCAGCTTAACCGTGGCGGGACAGCTTTCACCCCTCCACTTT. Translated: CASSLTVAGQLSPLHF. The full variable domain, its missing parts supplied by reference TRBV7-8 and TRBJ1-6, is GAGVSQSPRYKVAKRGQDVALRCDPISGHVSLFWYQQALGQGPEFLTYFQNEAQLDKSGLPSDRFFAERPEGSVSTLKIQRTQQEDSAVYLCASSLTVAGQLSPLHFGNGTRLTVT.

The chain recombines TRBV7-2 with TRBJ2-7; TRBD2 matches at 14 bases. The CDR3 extends over 17 amino acids. Trimming cost V 2 bases and J 5 bases; bases outside gene matches: 8. Germline assignment: CDR1 SGHTA and CDR2 FQGNSA. This CDR3 is CASSLLRTSGRRDEQYF. The CDR3 region has the DNA TGTGCCAGCAGCTTACTACGGACTAGCGGGAGGAGGGACGAGCAGTACTTC.

CDR3 bases: TGCGCCAGCAGCCGCCGGACAGGGGGCTCGACAGATACGCAGTATTTT. Translating gives CASSRRTGGSTDTQYF. The genes are TRBV4-1 and TRBJ2-3; 11 bases line up with TRBD1. Germline V lookup: CDR1 MGHRA, CDR2 YSYEKL. V shed 4 bases and J 3 bases; nucleotides not matched to a gene: 6. This CDR3 has 16 amino acids.

The CDR3 loop is CASSPVRGEQFF. The CDR3 DNA reads as TGTGCCAGCAGTCCCGTGCGGGGTGAGCAGTTCTTC. The chain uses TRBV12-3 or TRBV12-4 and TRBJ2-1; a weak D match, TRBD2 (6 bases). The CDR3 length is 12 residues. Trimming left V 5 bases short and J 9 bases short, with 11 bases between.